This T cell receptor beta chain was recorded in a study of cytomegalovirus exposure and HLA in healthy donors. Researchers ran the PCR with 60 Vbeta and 13 Jbeta primers. The method was immunoSEQ multiplex PCR; TCRdb's version includes in-frame clones alone and lacks a portion of them. The repertoire holds a few hundred thousand clones, with approximately 68% as singletons. The clonotype originates from a woman aged 30 to 39 in good health and CMV-seronegative. Sequencing was carried out using PBMCs.

Here the CDR3 DNA reads TGTGCCAGCAGCTTAGGGGCCGGGGGGGGTTCCACTGAAGCTTTCTTT. Protein product: CASSLGAGGGSTEAFF. The chain is built from TRBV7-9 and TRBJ1-1, with D perhaps TRBD1 (5 bases). Trimming took 1 base from V and 4 from J, leaving 16 bases between them. The CDR3 sequence is 16 residues long. Germline CDR1 and CDR2: SEHNR and FQNEAQ (reference sequence).